One sample yielded the 10 T cell receptor beta chains listed below, sequenced in a study of OX40 agonist ivuxolimab in advanced cancers. Libraries were prepared by immunoSEQ multiplex PCR; TCRdb keeps only in-frame clonotypes and omits some of them. The table includes roughly 60,000 clones, about 85% detected once. The sequences come from CD4+ or CD8+ T cells sorted from blood, collected in a trial of the OX40 agonist ivuxolimab. The receptor set was obtained from an adult with an advanced solid tumor such as melanoma, head and neck, liver or kidney cancer.

This clone was seen just once. The chain couples TRBV11-2 to TRBJ1-1; D is possibly TRBD1 (5 bases). This CDR3 has 12 amino acids. Germline values: CDR1 SGHAT, CDR2 FQNNGV. Trimming stripped 2 bases from V and 11 bases from J, with 12 bases between. For the CDR3, the DNA is TGTGCCAGCAGCTTAAGGGTGGGGGAGGCTTTCTTT. This codes for CASSLRVGEAFF.

This chain links TRBV5-5 with TRBJ2-7; 9 nucleotides agree with TRBD2. V lost 1 base, J lost 4 bases, and 9 bases stayed unmatched. This CDR3 comprises 16 residues. Germline V gene data show CDR1 as SGHKS and CDR2 as YYEKEE (reference sequence). Written as DNA, the CDR3 is TGTGCCAGCAGCTTGAGGCGAGGACTAGCGACATACGAGCAGTACTTC. Translation gives CASSLRRGLATYEQYF.

The V call is TRBV4-3, the J call TRBJ2-6; 9 bases line up with TRBD1. Losses at the gene ends were 0 bases for V and 3 bases for J; bases not matched to a gene: 6. This CDR3 is 18 amino acids long. Germline CDR1 and CDR2: LGHNA and YSLEER. The DNA of the CDR3 is TGCGCCAGCAGCCAAGAGGGACAGGGCGGGTTTGGGGCCAACGTCCTGACTTTC. The encoded protein is CASSQEGQGGFGANVLTF.

The V and J genes are TRBV11-2 and TRBJ2-5; D perhaps matches TRBD1 (5 bases). CDR1 is SGHAT, CDR2 FQNNGV, per germline. The CDR3 length is 14 residues. V was cut by 0 bases and J by 4 bases, with 9 bases left in between. CDR3 amino acids: CASSLERTRETQYF. The CDR3 DNA reads as TGTGCCAGCAGCTTAGAGAGGACAAGAGAGACCCAGTACTTC. Complete variable domain (other parts from reference TRBV11-2 and TRBJ2-5): EAGVAQSPRYKIIEKRQSVAFWCNPISGHATLYWYQQILGQGPKLLIQFQNNGVVDDSQLPKDRFSAERLKGVDSTLKIQPAKLEDSAVYLCASSLERTRETQYFGPGTRLLVL.

This chain connects TRBV2 to TRBJ2-7; maybe TRBD2 (6 bases). Between the trimmed V and J ends, which lost 3 bases and 6 bases, there was a span of 9 bases. Per germline, CDR1 SNHLY and CDR2 FYNNEI. This CDR3 is 12 amino acids long. CDR3 sequence (DNA): TGTGCCAGCAGTGAGCGGAGGGTCGAGCAGTACTTC. Translated: CASSERRVEQYF.

V gene TRBV28 combines with J gene TRBJ2-3, with D hard to call. There are 12 residues in the CDR3. Germline lookup yields CDR1 MDHEN and CDR2 SYDVKM. Between the trimmed V and J ends, which lost 1 base and 5 bases, there was a span of 4 bases. The CDR3 spells CASSLYIDTQYF. Written as DNA, the CDR3 is TGTGCCAGCAGTTTATACATAGATACGCAGTATTTT.

The chain joins TRBV7-9 to TRBJ2-1; D ambiguous. Germline lookup yields CDR1 SEHNR and CDR2 FQNEAQ (reference sequence). The CDR3 runs to 15 residues. Trimming took 3 bases from V and 4 from J, leaving 13 bases between them. The CDR3 coding sequence is TGTGCCAGCAGCTTGGTTTCTAGGAGATACAATGAGCAGTTCTTC. It is translated as CASSLVSRRYNEQFF.

The chain carries TRBV6-6 and TRBJ2-7; 9 nucleotides match TRBD2. Germline lookup yields CDR1 MNHNY and CDR2 SVGAGI (reference sequence). V gave up 0 bases and J gave up 7 bases; unmatched junction bases: 10. CDR3 size: 16 residues. The CDR3 here is CASSYSYAGGPKEQYF. Written as DNA, the CDR3 is TGTGCCAGCAGTTACTCGTATGCGGGAGGGCCTAAAGAGCAGTACTTC.

The J gene is TRBJ2-7, the V gene TRBV27; D is undetermined. Germline V CDR1 and CDR2: MNHEY, SMNVEV (reference sequence). Deletions cut 2 bases from V and 0 bases from J, with 5 bases between. The CDR3 has 13 amino acids. Written as DNA, the CDR3 is TGTGCCAGCAGTTTAATCGGCTCCTACGAGCAGTACTTC. It is translated as CASSLIGSYEQYF.

This chain joins TRBV2 and TRBJ1-3; 7 bases line up with TRBD1. This CDR3 comprises 13 residues. The V and J ends lost 9 bases and 4 bases, in that order; junction bases with no gene match: 6. Germline-derived CDR1 and CDR2 are SNHLY and FYNNEI. The CDR3 nucleotides are TGTGCCAGTCACCTGGACAGGGGAAACACCATATATTTT. As protein: CASHLDRGNTIYF.